This TCR beta chain came from a study of blood T cell repertoires in COVID-19. Clones were sequenced by immunoSEQ multiplex PCR, and TCRdb holds only the in-frame ones, with some missing. The table has roughly 360,000 clones, approximately 89% seen once. The ends were cut back, 6 bases at V and 2 bases at J, with 10 bases in the middle. This CDR3 spans 13 amino acids. CDR1 is WSHSY and CDR2 is SAAADI in the germline V gene. This TCR derives from a man under 40 who had recovered from COVID-19. Sequencing was done on a sample of PBMCs or T cells enriched from blood (not recorded which). This chain uses TRBV10-2 with TRBJ2-5; perhaps TRBD2 as D (5 bases). In DNA form, the CDR3 reads TGCGCCAGCAGCGCGACGGGACAAGAGACCCAGTACTTC. Its translation: CASSATGQETQYF.